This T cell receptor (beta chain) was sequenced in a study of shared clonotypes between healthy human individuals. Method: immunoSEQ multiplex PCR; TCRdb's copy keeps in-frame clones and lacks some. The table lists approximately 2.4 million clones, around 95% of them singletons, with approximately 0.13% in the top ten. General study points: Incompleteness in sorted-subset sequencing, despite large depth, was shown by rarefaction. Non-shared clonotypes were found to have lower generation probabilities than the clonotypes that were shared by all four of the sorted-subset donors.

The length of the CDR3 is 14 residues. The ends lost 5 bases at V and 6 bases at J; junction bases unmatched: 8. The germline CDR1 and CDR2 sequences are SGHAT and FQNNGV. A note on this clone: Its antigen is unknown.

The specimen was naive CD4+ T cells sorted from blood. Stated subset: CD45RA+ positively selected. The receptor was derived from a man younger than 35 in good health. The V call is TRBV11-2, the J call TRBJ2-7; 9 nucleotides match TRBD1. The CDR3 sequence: CASSPRDRVGEQYF. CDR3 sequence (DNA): TGTGCCAGCAGCCCGCGGGACAGGGTTGGCGAGCAGTACTTC.